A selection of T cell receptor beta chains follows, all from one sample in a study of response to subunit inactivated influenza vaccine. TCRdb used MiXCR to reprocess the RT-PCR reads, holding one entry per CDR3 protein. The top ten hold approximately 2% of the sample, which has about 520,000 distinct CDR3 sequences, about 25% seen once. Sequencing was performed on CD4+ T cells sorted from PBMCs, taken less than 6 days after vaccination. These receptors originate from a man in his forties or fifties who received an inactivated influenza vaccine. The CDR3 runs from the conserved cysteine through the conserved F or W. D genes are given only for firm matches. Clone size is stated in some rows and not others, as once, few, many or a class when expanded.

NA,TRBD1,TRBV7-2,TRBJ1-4,CASSSSPGQGVENLFF,TGTGCCAGCAGCTCCTCCCCGGGACAGGGAGTTGAAAATCTGTTTTTT
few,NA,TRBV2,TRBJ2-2,CASSVLVAGELFF,TGTGCCAGCAGTGTGTTGGTCGCCGGGGAGCTGTTTTTT
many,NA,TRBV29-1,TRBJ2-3,CSVVWWGPTDTQYF,TGCAGCGTTGTATGGTGGGGTCCCACAGATACGCAGTATTTT
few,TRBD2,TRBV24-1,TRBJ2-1,CATSDSSGGARDEQFF,TGTGCCACCAGTGATAGTAGCGGGGGGGCTAGGGATGAGCAGTTCTTC
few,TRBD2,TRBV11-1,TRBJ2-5,CASSLAVAGALQETQYF,TGTGCCAGCAGCTTAGCGGTAGCGGGAGCCCTCCAAGAGACCCAGTACTTC
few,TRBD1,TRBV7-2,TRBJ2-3,CASSLRDRVPDTQYF,TGTGCCAGCAGCTTGAGGGACAGGGTCCCAGATACGCAGTATTTT
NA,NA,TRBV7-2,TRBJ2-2,CASSLYMAGELFF,TGTGCCAGCAGCTTATACATGGCCGGGGAGCTGTTTTTT
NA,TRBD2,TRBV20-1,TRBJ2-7,CSATTSGRAYEQYF,TGCAGTGCCACGACTAGCGGGAGGGCCTACGAGCAGTACTTC
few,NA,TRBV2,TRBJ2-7,CASGRLYEQYF,TGTGCCAGCGGAAGACTCTACGAGCAGTACTTC
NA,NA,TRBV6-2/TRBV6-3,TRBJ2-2,CASSYLGVGTGELFF,TGTGCCAGCAGTTATCTGGGCGTCGGCACCGGGGAGCTGTTTTTT
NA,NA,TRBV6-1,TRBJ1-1,CASASFGGATEAFF,TGTGCCAGCGCCTCGTTTGGGGGGGCCACTGAAGCTTTCTTT
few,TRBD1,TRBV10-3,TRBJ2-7,CAISDGTGLYEQYF,TGTGCCATCAGTGACGGGACAGGGCTCTACGAGCAGTACTTC
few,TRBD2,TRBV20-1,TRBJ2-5,CSAFRTSGRRLETQYF,TGCAGTGCTTTTAGGACTAGCGGGAGGAGGTTGGAGACCCAGTACTTC
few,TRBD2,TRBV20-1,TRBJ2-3,CSASIRTSPSTDTQYF,TGCAGTGCTAGCATCCGGACTAGCCCTAGCACAGATACGCAGTATTTT
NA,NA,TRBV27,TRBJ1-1,CASQGYREAFF,TGTGCCAGTCAGGGATACAGGGAAGCTTTCTTT
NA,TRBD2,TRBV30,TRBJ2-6,CAWGGGSGANVLTF,TGTGCCTGGGGGGGGGGCTCTGGGGCCAACGTCCTGACTTTC
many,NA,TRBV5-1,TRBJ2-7,CASSFLDSYEQYF,TGCGCCAGCAGCTTTCTGGACTCCTACGAGCAGTACTTC
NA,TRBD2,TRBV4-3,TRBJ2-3,CASSQGRLAGTDTQYF,TGCGCCAGCAGCCAAGGGCGACTAGCGGGCACAGATACGCAGTATTTT
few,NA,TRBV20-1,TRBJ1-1,CSARLGGGVAEAFF,TGCAGTGCTAGATTGGGTGGTGGAGTGGCTGAAGCTTTCTTT
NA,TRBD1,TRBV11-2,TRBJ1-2,CASSRNRGRMRGYTF,TGTGCCAGCAGCCGCAACAGGGGGCGCATGAGGGGCTACACCTTC
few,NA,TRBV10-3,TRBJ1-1,CAIKADMSTEAFF,TGTGCCATCAAGGCAGACATGAGCACTGAAGCTTTCTTT
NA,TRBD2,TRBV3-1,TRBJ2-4,CASSPTGLAGGGNIQYF,TGTGCCAGCAGCCCGACGGGACTAGCGGGGGGGGGAAACATTCAGTACTTC
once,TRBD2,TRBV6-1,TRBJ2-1,CASSGGLAGGVSYNEQFF,TGTGCCAGCAGTGGAGGACTAGCGGGAGGGGTCTCCTACAATGAGCAGTTCTTC
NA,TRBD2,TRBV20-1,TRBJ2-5,CSAYGTSGGKTQYF,TGCAGTGCTTATGGGACTAGCGGTGGAAAGACCCAGTACTTC
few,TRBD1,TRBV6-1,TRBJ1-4,CASSATGTNEKLFF,TGTGCCAGCAGTGCGACAGGGACTAATGAAAAACTGTTTTTT
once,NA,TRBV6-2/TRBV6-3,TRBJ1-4,CASSYVRNEKLFF,TGTGCCAGCAGTTACGTGCGGAATGAAAAACTGTTTTTT
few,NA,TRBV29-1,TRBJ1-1,CSAGHLNTEAFF,TGCAGCGCTGGACACTTGAACACTGAAGCTTTCTTT
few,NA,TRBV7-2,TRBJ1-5,CASSSRYSNQPQHF,TGTGCCAGCAGCTCCCGATATAGCAATCAGCCCCAGCATTTT
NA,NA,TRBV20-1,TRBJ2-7,CSARPLLRGSSEQYF,TGCAGTGCTAGACCTTTACTACGGGGTTCAAGTGAGCAGTACTTC
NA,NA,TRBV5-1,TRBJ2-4,CASSIGQAKNIQYF,TGCGCCAGCAGCATCGGACAGGCCAAAAACATTCAGTACTTC
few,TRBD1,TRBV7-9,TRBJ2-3,CASSSPRDSFTDTQYF,TGTGCCAGCAGCTCACCCCGGGACAGCTTCACAGATACGCAGTATTTT
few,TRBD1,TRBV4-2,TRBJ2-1,CASSQGVADRGGYEQFF,TGTGCCAGCAGCCAAGGGGTCGCTGACAGGGGGGGATATGAGCAGTTCTTC
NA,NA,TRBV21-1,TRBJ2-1,CASSSQRFQQFF,TGTGCCAGCAGCTCTCAGCGATTCCAGCAGTTCTTC
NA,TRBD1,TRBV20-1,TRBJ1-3,CSARDQTGGNTIYF,TGCAGTGCTAGAGATCAGACAGGGGGAAACACCATATATTTT
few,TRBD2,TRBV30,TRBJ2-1,CAWSVRGGTYNEQFF,TGTGCCTGGAGTGTTCGGGGGGGCACCTACAATGAGCAGTTCTTC
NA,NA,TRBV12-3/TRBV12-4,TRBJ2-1,CASSFSSSYNEQFF,TGTGCCAGCAGTTTTTCAAGTTCCTACAATGAGCAGTTCTTC
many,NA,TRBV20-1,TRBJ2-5,CSAPGPLRAYQETQYF,TGCAGTGCTCCAGGACCTCTCAGGGCCTACCAAGAGACCCAGTACTTC